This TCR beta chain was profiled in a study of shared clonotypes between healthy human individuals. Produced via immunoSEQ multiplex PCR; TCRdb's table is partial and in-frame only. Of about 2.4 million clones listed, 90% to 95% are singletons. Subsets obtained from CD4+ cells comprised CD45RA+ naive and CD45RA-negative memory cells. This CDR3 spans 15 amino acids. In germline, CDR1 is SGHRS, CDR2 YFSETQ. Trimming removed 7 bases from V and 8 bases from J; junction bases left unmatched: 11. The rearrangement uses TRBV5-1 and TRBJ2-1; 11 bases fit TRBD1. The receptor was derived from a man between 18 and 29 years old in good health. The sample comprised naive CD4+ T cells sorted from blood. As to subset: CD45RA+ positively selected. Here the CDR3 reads CASGWTGGVGHEQFF. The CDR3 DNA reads TGCGCCAGCGGATGGACAGGGGGCGTTGGCCATGAGCAGTTCTTC.